This entry is about one TCR beta chain. The specificity of this receptor is unknown. No base qualities exist here, and no much larger clone lies one base off it. Trimming costs V 5 bases and J 11 bases, and their ends lie 18 bases apart. Reading the germline V gene gives CDR1 MRHNA and CDR2 SNTAGT. From the cysteine through the phenylalanine, the CDR3 covers 13 amino acids. Only the CDR3 DNA is retained, 39 bases long and in frame from the first base. This sample stems from a study of blood T cell repertoires in COVID-19 (dated by TCRdb to 2020 to 2022). As for the study more broadly: The collaborator samples originated in the United States, Italy and Spain and spanned the acute and convalescent phases of COVID-19. The material from the prospective study consisted of cDNA or gDNA derived from T cells, B-cell-depleted T cells, or PBMCs. Subjects who had been exposed to COVID-19, were actively infected with it, or had recovered from it provided the deeply sampled blood TCRbeta repertoires that made up the dataset. The repertoires were released in a freely available public database meant as a resource for research on the immune response to SARS-CoV-2. Samples came from the ongoing ImmuneRACE study (first 160 participants) plus 1,254 subjects from 6 global collaborators. A de-identified subject ID, COVID-19 status, age in years and sex were almost always included in the sample metadata. Where available, HLA class I and class II types were taken from metadata supplied by the sample provider and were not determined by assay-based typing. What the work shows at the level of the full study, not this receptor alone: Clinical and demographic metadata were provided uncurated, with the amount varying by source and participant.

Samples from volunteer blood donors who had recovered from COVID-19 were contributed by a second Seattle source. Each collaborating institution followed its own protocols to collect whole blood in K2EDTA tubes. For TCRbeta analysis, collaborators shipped samples in one of three forms: frozen whole blood, isolated PBMCs, or DNA extracted from either of those sample types. TCRbeta CDR3 regions were amplified from genomic DNA using the immunoSEQ Assay, a bias-controlled multiplex PCR. On the study's bioinformatics: The number of nucleated cells in each sample was estimated from the amplification of reference gene primers within the assay. To quantify the absolute abundance of each unique TCRbeta CDR3 rearrangement, sequence reads were collapsed and filtered. For each sample, productive Simpson clonality was calculated as the square root of Simpson's diversity index over productive rearrangements. This immuneACCESS table, as held by TCRdb, lists in-frame sequences with V and J called but not all clones. Of the missing ones, under half trace to an unresolved V gene in checked studies; the others have no known cause. D and trimming come from the DNA, and the V and J calls and clone size come from that table. The sample yields 180,000 or so clones; roughly 88% were counted once. Together, the top ten hold approximately 1.1% of the sample.

Sample: peripheral blood. The V and J segments used are TRBV6-4 and TRBJ1-1; the D gene is perhaps TRBD1, from 6 matching bases. The clonotype was recovered from a man aged 60 to 69 who had recovered from COVID-19. In nucleotide form, the sequence is TGTGCCAGCAGTCCAGCAGGAAATACAGGGGCTTTCTTT. This gives the protein CASSPAGNTGAFF.